Listed here are 5 T cell receptor beta chains from one sample, sequenced in a study of tumor and adjacent non-tumor tissue in lung cancer. TCRbeta libraries were built with three rounds of nested PCR, modified from ARM-PCR. Each CDR3 protein gets one entry after TCRdb re-called the multiplex PCR reads with MiXCR. Seen here are approximately 75,000 distinct CDR3 sequences, 60% to 80% observed once, and the top ten hold over 9.5%. No cell sorting was done before RNA was extracted from the tissue. The sample comprised lung tumor tissue. The receptors were sampled from a woman in her fifties or sixties with non-small cell lung cancer.

A word on this clonotype: Given the absence of the conserved phenylalanine or tryptophan at the CDR3 end, a read error is likely. The chain couples TRBV28 to TRBJ1-5, with D unclear. The J call may not be correct, given that the DNA end is closer to TRBJ2-3. Germline V gene data show CDR1 as MDHEN and CDR2 as SYDVKM. The CDR3 is 14 residues long. CDR3 coding DNA: TGTGCCAGCAGCCCCGGACCAGACATTCAGCCCCAGTATTTA. Its translation: CASSPGPDIQPQYL.

On this clonotype: A read error is likely, as this CDR3 ends without the conserved phenylalanine or tryptophan. Here the CDR3 DNA reads TGTGCCAGGAGTTTATCAGGATTCGGGGTCACCTCACCCCTCCACTTG. Its protein product is CARSLSGFGVTSPLHL. The V gene is TRBV28, the J gene TRBJ1-6; D unclear. The CDR3 is made up of 16 amino acids. Germline V gives CDR1 MDHEN, CDR2 SYDVKM.

The chain carries TRBV11-2 and TRBJ2-7; possibly TRBD2 for D (5 bases). Trimming cost V 10 bases and J 7 bases, with 23 bases left between them. Per the germline V gene, CDR1 is SGHAT and CDR2 is FQNNGV. The CDR3 covers 14 residues. The CDR3 here is CANSVKGAVEEQYF. DNA for the CDR3: TGTGCCAATAGCGTGAAAGGCGCGGTAGAGGAGCAGTACTTC. Drawing the rest from reference TRBV11-2 and TRBJ2-7, the complete variable domain is EAGVAQSPRYKIIEKRQSVAFWCNPISGHATLYWYQQILGQGPKLLIQFQNNGVVDDSQLPKDRFSAERLKGVDSTLKIQPAKLEDSAVYLCANSVKGAVEEQYFGPGTRLTVT.

The V and J genes are TRBV18 and TRBJ2-7; D is uncertain. Germline V gene sequence: CDR1 KGHSH, CDR2 LQKENI. The CDR3 length is 14 residues. Trimming removed 4 bases at V and 3 bases at J, with 13 bases between. The CDR3, as DNA: TGTGCCAGCTCACTCCCTTCCAACTACTACGAGCAGTACTTC. Its translation: CASSLPSNYYEQYF.

This clonotype was recorded only once. A much bigger clone sits one base away, suggesting this may be a read error. The V gene is TRBV24-1, the J gene TRBJ2-3; D unclear. Germline V gives CDR1 KGHDR, CDR2 SFDVKD. The CDR3 consists of 14 residues. The CDR3 DNA sequence: TGTGCCACCTGTGATTCTTCCGCGGCAGATACGCAGTATTTT. Residues: CATCDSSAADTQYF.